This T cell receptor (beta chain) was observed in a study of control samples from healthy donors and cancer patients. Method: immunoSEQ multiplex PCR; TCRdb's copy keeps in-frame clones and lacks some. The sample holds 90,000 to 100,000 clones, around 80% seen once. V dropped 7 bases and J dropped 1 base, with 13 bases sitting between them. The CDR3 is 14 residues long. Germline CDR1 SNHLY, CDR2 FYNNEI. Sample: blood. This clonotype was obtained from a woman in her 30s in good health. V and J are TRBV2 and TRBJ2-5, with D perhaps matching TRBD1 (5 bases). The DNA of the CDR3 is TGTGCCAGCATTTTAGAAAGGGGCCAAGAGACCCAGTACTTC. Translation: CASILERGQETQYF. Based on the CDR3 plus reference TRBV2 and TRBJ2-5, the full variable domain is EPEVTQTPSHQVTQMGQEVILRCVPISNHLYFYWYRQILGQKVEFLVSFYNNEISEKSEIFDDQFSVERPDGSNFTLKIRSTKLEDSAMYFCASILERGQETQYFGPGTRLLVL.